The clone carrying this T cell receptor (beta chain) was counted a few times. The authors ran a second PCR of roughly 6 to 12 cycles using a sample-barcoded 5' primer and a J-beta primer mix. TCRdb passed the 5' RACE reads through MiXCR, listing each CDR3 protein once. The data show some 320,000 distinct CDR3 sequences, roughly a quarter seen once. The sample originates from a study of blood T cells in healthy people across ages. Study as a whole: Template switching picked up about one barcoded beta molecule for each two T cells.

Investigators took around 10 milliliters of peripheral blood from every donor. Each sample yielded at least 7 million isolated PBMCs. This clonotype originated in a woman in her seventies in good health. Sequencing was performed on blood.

The CDR3, as DNA: TGTGCCAGCAGCCCGGGGGGGCGTAGCTATGGCTACACCTTC. Residues: CASSPGGRSYGYTF. This chain connects TRBV11-2 to TRBJ1-2; weak D call: TRBD1 (6 bases). Per the germline V gene, CDR1 is SGHAT and CDR2 is FQNNGV. The CDR3 spans 14 residues. V gave up 5 bases and J gave up 4 bases, with 14 bases separating them.